A selection of T cell receptor beta chains follows, all from one sample in a study of persistence of HIV-infected CD4 T cells. Their specific antigens are unknown. The protocol was immunoSEQ multiplex PCR, while the TCRdb copy is restricted to in-frame clones and leaves out a portion. The sample has 35,000 to 45,000 clones, roughly 87% seen once. The starting material was CD4+ T cells sorted from PBMCs after approximately 20-hour stimulation, obtained from a patient who received antiretroviral therapy. Every receptor here comes from an adult man with HIV who was CMV-seropositive. The CDR3 runs from the conserved cysteine through the conserved F or W. The order of the fields is V gene, J gene, D gene, clone size, CDR3 protein, CDR3 DNA. A D gene is named only where the DNA matches it firmly. Clone size is shown for a subset of rows, as once, few, many or a class of expanded clone.

V: TRBV19; J: TRBJ2-2; D: TRBD1; size: once; CDR3: CASSIGDRYTGELFF; DNA: TGTGCCAGTAGTATAGGGGACAGATACACCGGGGAGCTGTTTTTT
V: TRBV19; J: TRBJ2-5; D: TRBD2; size: .; CDR3: CASSTGGRETQYF; DNA: TGTGCCAGTAGCACGGGGGGGCGAGAGACCCAGTACTTC
V: TRBV25-1; J: TRBJ2-1; D: .; size: .; CDR3: CASSEDKGISYNEQFF; DNA: TGTGCCAGCAGTGAAGACAAGGGAATCTCCTACAATGAGCAGTTCTTC
V: TRBV29-1; J: TRBJ2-2; D: .; size: .; CDR3: CSGLDWATGELFF; DNA: TGCAGCGGACTGGACTGGGCCACCGGGGAGCTGTTTTTT
V: TRBV5-1; J: TRBJ2-5; D: TRBD1; size: once; CDR3: CASSSGQGVGETQYF; DNA: TGCGCCAGCAGCTCGGGACAGGGGGTGGGAGAGACCCAGTACTTC
V: TRBV10-3; J: TRBJ1-5; D: .; size: .; CDR3: CAISDGTSDQHF; DNA: TGTGCCATCAGTGACGGCACCTCGGACCAGCATTTT
V: TRBV4-2; J: TRBJ1-2; D: TRBD1; size: .; CDR3: CASSQQDRGGYTF; DNA: TGTGCCAGCAGCCAGCAAGACAGGGGTGGCTACACCTTC
V: TRBV5-1; J: TRBJ1-6; D: TRBD1; size: .; CDR3: CASSPPTGGSDSPLHF; DNA: TGCGCCAGCAGCCCCCCGACAGGGGGGAGCGATTCACCCCTCCACTTT
V: TRBV10-3; J: TRBJ2-5; D: TRBD2; size: .; CDR3: CAISEGGGGETQYF; DNA: TGTGCCATCAGTGAGGGCGGGGGGGGAGAGACCCAGTACTTC
V: TRBV3-1/TRBV3-2; J: TRBJ2-2; D: .; size: .; CDR3: CASSQVFLINTGELFF; DNA: TGTGCCAGCAGCCAAGTCTTCCTTATAAACACCGGGGAGCTGTTTTTT
V: TRBV28; J: TRBJ1-5; D: TRBD1; size: .; CDR3: CASSLPTGGTSNQPQHF; DNA: TGTGCCAGCAGTTTACCCACAGGGGGGACTAGCAATCAGCCCCAGCATTTT
V: TRBV10-3; J: TRBJ1-4; D: TRBD1; size: .; CDR3: CAISQTGANEKLFF; DNA: TGTGCCATCAGCCAAACAGGGGCAAATGAAAAACTGTTTTTT
V: TRBV6-1; J: TRBJ2-7; D: .; size: .; CDR3: CASSEGAARGKRSEQYF; DNA: TGTGCCAGCAGTGAAGGGGCCGCGAGAGGTAAACGGAGTGAGCAGTACTTC
V: TRBV27; J: TRBJ1-5; D: .; size: .; CDR3: CASSPYGGGVQPQHF; DNA: TGTGCCAGCAGTCCCTATGGGGGGGGCGTTCAGCCCCAGCATTTT
V: TRBV7-2; J: TRBJ1-6; D: .; size: .; CDR3: CASSLALLSSPLHF; DNA: TGTGCCAGCAGCTTAGCGCTCTTGAGTTCACCCCTCCACTTT
V: TRBV4-1; J: TRBJ2-1; D: TRBD2; size: .; CDR3: CASSQDHRLAGGMGEQFF; DNA: TGCGCCAGCAGCCAAGATCACCGACTAGCGGGAGGGATGGGTGAGCAGTTCTTC
V: TRBV7-8; J: TRBJ2-1; D: TRBD2; size: .; CDR3: CASSLAGGRIYNEQFF; DNA: TGTGCCAGCAGCTTAGCCGGCGGGAGGATCTACAATGAGCAGTTCTTC
V: TRBV18; J: TRBJ1-2; D: .; size: .; CDR3: CASSHFLNPGEGYTF; DNA: TGTGCCAGCTCGCACTTCTTAAACCCAGGGGAAGGCTACACCTTC
V: TRBV7-6; J: TRBJ1-3; D: .; size: once; CDR3: CASSLGAGYSGNTIYF; DNA: TGTGCCAGCAGCTTAGGTGCCGGCTACTCTGGAAACACCATATATTTT
V: TRBV7-3; J: TRBJ2-5; D: .; size: .; CDR3: CASSLTDKQETQYF; DNA: TGTGCCAGCAGCTTAACAGACAAACAAGAGACCCAGTACTTC
V: TRBV7-9; J: TRBJ2-5; D: .; size: .; CDR3: CASSLAEWGTQYF; DNA: TGTGCCAGCAGCTTAGCGGAGTGGGGGACCCAGTACTTC
V: TRBV10-3; J: TRBJ2-7; D: .; size: .; CDR3: CAISEQGLEQYF; DNA: TGTGCCATCAGTGAGCAGGGGCTCGAGCAGTACTTC
V: TRBV9; J: TRBJ2-5; D: .; size: .; CDR3: CASSVARSETQYF; DNA: TGTGCCAGCAGCGTAGCCCGGTCGGAGACCCAGTACTTC